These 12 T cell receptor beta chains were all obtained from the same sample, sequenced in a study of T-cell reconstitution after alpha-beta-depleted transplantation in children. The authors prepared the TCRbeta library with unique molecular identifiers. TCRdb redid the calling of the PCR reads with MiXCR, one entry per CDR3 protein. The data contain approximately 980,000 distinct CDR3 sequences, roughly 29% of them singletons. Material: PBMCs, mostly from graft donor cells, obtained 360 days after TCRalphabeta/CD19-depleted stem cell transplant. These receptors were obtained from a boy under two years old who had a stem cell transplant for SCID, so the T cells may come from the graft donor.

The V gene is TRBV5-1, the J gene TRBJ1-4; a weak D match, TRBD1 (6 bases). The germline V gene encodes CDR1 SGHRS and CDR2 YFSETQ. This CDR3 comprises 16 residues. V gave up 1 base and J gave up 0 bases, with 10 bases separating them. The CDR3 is CASSLTGATTNEKLFF. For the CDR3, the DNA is TGCGCCAGCAGCTTGACGGGGGCGACAACTAATGAAAAACTGTTTTTT.

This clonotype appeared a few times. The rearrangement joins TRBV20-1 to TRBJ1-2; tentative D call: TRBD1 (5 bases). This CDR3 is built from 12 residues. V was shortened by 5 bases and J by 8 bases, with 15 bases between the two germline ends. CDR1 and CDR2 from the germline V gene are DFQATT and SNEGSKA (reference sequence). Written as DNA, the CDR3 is TGCAGTGCTCGCCCGGGGCCCAAGGGCTACACCTTC. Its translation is CSARPGPKGYTF.

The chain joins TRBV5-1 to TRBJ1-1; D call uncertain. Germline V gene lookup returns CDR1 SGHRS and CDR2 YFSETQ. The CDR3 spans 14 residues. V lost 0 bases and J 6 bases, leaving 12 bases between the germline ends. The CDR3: CASSLVPEDPEAFF. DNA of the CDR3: TGCGCCAGCAGCTTGGTTCCGGAGGACCCTGAAGCTTTCTTT. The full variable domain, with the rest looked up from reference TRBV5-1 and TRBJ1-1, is KAGVTQTPRYLIKTRGQQVTLSCSPISGHRSVSWYQQTPGQGLQFLFEYFSETQRNKGNFPGRFSGRQFSNSRSEMNVSTLELGDSALYLCASSLVPEDPEAFFGQGTRLTVV.

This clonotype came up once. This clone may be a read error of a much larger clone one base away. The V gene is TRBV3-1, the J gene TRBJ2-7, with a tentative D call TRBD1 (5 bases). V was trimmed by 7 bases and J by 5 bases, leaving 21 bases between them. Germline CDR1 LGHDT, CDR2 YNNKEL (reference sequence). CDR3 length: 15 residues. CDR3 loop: CASIPPLGRIHEQYF. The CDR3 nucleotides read TGTGCCAGCATCCCACCCCTGGGGCGAATCCACGAGCAGTACTTC.

DNA of the CDR3: TGCAGTGTAGGCAGGGGGCTTGAAGCTTTCTTT. This sequence encodes CSVGRGLEAFF. J is TRBJ1-1 and V is TRBV20-1; 8 positions agree with TRBD1. Germline lookup yields CDR1 DFQATT and CDR2 SNEGSKA (reference sequence). Germline trimming cut 7 bases from V and 7 bases from J; bases unmatched to any gene: 5. CDR3 length: 11 amino acids.

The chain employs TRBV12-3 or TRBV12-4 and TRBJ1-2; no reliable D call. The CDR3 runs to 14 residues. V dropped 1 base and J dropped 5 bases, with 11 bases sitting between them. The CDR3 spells CASSLVPGQYGYTF. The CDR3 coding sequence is TGTGCCAGCAGTTTAGTCCCGGGCCAATATGGCTACACCTTC.

CDR3: CASSHLLPTGPNYEQYF. The CDR3 bases are TGTGCCAGCAGTCACCTCCTACCGACAGGGCCTAACTACGAGCAGTACTTC. The chain links TRBV27 to TRBJ2-7; 7 nucleotides agree with TRBD1. This CDR3 is built from 17 residues. CDR1 and CDR2 from the germline V gene are MNHEY and SMNVEV (reference sequence). The trim removed 5 bases at V and 3 bases at J, leaving 16 bases unmatched.

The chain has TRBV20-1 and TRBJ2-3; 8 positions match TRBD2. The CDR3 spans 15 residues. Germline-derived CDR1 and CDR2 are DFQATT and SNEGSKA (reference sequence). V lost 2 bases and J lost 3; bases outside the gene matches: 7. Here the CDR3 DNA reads TGCAGTGCTAGACACGGTAGCGGGGCTACAGATACGCAGTATTTT. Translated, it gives CSARHGSGATDTQYF.

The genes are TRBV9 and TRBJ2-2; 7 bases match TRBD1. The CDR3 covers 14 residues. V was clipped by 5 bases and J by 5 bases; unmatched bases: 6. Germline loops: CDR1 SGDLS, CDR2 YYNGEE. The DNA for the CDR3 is TGTGCCAGCAGGAGGGGGCCCGAGACCGGGGAGCTGTTTTTT. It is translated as CASRRGPETGELFF.

CDR3 bases: TGTGCCAGCAAACAGGGGTTGGTCACTGAAGCTTTCTTT. Protein sequence: CASKQGLVTEAFF. The chain employs TRBV6-1 and TRBJ1-1; 7 bases map to TRBD1. Germline loops: CDR1 MNHNS, CDR2 SASEGT. The CDR3 covers 13 residues. Trimming cost V 7 bases and J 4 bases; bases outside gene matches: 6.

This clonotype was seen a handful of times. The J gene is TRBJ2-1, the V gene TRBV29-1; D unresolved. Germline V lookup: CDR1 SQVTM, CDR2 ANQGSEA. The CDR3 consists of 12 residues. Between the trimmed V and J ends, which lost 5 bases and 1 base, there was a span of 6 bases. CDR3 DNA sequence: TGCAGCGTTCTTCGGTCCTACAATGAGCAGTTCTTC. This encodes CSVLRSYNEQFF.

Here the CDR3 DNA reads TGTGCCACCAGTGATCCCCTCCAGGCCTGGACCCAGTACTTC. Translating it yields CATSDPLQAWTQYF. V and J are TRBV24-1 and TRBJ2-5; D is unclear. Trimming took off 3 bases at V and 7 bases at J, with 14 bases between the two ends. This CDR3 region has 14 residues. CDR1 and CDR2 from the germline V gene are KGHDR and SFDVKD.